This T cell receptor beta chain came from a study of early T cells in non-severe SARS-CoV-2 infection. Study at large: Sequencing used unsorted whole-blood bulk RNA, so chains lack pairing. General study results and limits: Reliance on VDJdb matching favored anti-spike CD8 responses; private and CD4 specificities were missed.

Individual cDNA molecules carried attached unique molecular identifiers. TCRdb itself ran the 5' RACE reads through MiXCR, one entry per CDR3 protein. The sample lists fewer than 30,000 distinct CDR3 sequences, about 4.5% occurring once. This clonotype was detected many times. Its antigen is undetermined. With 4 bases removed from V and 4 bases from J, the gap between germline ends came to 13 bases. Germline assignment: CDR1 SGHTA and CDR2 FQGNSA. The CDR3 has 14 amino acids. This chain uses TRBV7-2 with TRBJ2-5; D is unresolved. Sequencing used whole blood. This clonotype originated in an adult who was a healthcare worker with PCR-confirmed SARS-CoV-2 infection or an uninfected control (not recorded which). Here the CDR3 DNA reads TGTGCCAGCAGCTACCCGACAAAGTCAGAGACCCAGTACTTC. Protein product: CASSYPTKSETQYF.